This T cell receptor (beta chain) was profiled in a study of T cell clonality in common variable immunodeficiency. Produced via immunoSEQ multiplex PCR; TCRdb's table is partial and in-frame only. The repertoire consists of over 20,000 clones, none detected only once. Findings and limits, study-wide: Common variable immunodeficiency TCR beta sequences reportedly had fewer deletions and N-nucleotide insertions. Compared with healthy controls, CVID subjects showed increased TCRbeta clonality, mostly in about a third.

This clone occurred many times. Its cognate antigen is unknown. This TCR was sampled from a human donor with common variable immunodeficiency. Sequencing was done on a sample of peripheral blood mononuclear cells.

CDR3 bases read: TGTGCCAGCCAAGGTTCCCCCTGGGGGCAGATGAACACTGAA. Protein sequence: CASQGSPWGQMNTE. The whole CDR3 sequence reads CASQGSPWGQMNTEAFF. The rearrangement uses TRBV19 and TRBJ1-1, with D maybe TRBD1 (6 bases). The CDR3 end falls 3 residues outside the read, so it is completed with the germline J gene. The ends were cut back, 9 bases at V and 0 bases at J, with 23 bases in the middle. CDR3 length: 17 residues. In germline, CDR1 is LNHDA, CDR2 SQIVND (reference sequence).